These 30 T cell receptor beta chains share one sample of origin, sequenced in a study of T cells in tuberculosis. Generated by immunoSEQ multiplex PCR, the TCRdb table keeps only in-frame clones and is missing some. The sample carries about 25,000 clones, roughly 92% recorded once. The sequenced sample consisted of PBMCs. The origin of the receptors is a donor aged 5 to 30 with latent tuberculosis or without tuberculosis infection. Some clones in this sample may be carry-over from other donors' samples.

The chain combines TRBV30 with TRBJ1-1, with TRBD1 matching over 7 bases. This CDR3 has 14 amino acids. From germline, CDR1 is GTSNPN and CDR2 SVGIG (reference sequence). The trim removed 2 bases at V and 3 bases at J, leaving 6 bases unmatched. The CDR3 loop reads CAWSMQGDYTEAFF. The CDR3 nucleotides are TGTGCCTGGAGTATGCAGGGGGATTACACTGAAGCTTTCTTT.

The chain carries TRBV28 and TRBJ2-7; D is uncertain. The germline gives CDR1 MDHEN, CDR2 SYDVKM. The CDR3 extends over 13 amino acids. Trimming shortened V by 5 bases and J by 2 bases, and 10 bases separated the two germline ends. CDR3 sequence reads: CASSEDPTYEQYF. In nucleotides, the CDR3 is TGTGCCAGCAGTGAGGATCCAACCTACGAGCAGTACTTC.

The genes are TRBV7-9 and TRBJ2-7; D ambiguous. Trimming shortened V by 6 bases and J by 1 base, and 4 bases separated the two germline ends. CDR1 and CDR2 (germline): SEHNR, FQNEAQ (reference sequence). CDR3 size: 11 residues. The CDR3 reads CASSTSYEQYF. CDR3 coding DNA: TGTGCCAGCAGTACATCCTACGAGCAGTACTTC. The entire variable domain, with the rest obtained from reference TRBV7-9 and TRBJ2-7, is as follows: DTGVSQNPRHKITKRGQNVTFRCDPISEHNRLYWYRQTLGQGPEFLTYFQNEAQLEKSRLLSDRFSAERPKGSFSTLEIQRTEQGDSAMYLCASSTSYEQYFGPGTRLTVT.

J is TRBJ2-7 and V is TRBV18; 11 nucleotides align to TRBD1. Germline CDR1 KGHSH, CDR2 LQKENI. The CDR3 is 15 residues long. The V and J ends lost 5 bases and 2 bases, in that order; junction bases with no gene match: 5. The CDR3 sequence is CASSLPGQGAYEQYF. CDR3 coding DNA: TGTGCCAGCTCATTGCCGGGACAGGGGGCCTACGAGCAGTACTTC.

The chain has TRBV7-9 and TRBJ1-2; a possible D gene is TRBD1 (6 bases). The CDR3 spans 16 residues. The germline gives CDR1 SEHNR, CDR2 FQNEAQ (reference sequence). V shed 5 bases and J shed 0 bases, with 16 bases lying between them. CDR3 sequence (DNA): TGTGCCAGCAGCGGGCTAGGACAGTTTCCTAACTATGGCTACACCTTC. This translates into CASSGLGQFPNYGYTF. The full variable domain, in which reference TRBV7-9 and TRBJ1-2 provide the parts outside the CDR3, is DTGVSQNPRHKITKRGQNVTFRCDPISEHNRLYWYRQTLGQGPEFLTYFQNEAQLEKSRLLSDRFSAERPKGSFSTLEIQRTEQGDSAMYLCASSGLGQFPNYGYTFGSGTRLTVV.

This clone was found once. The CDR3 loop reads CAIRDATSGATSTDTQYF. Written as DNA, the CDR3 is TGTGCCATCAGAGATGCTACTAGCGGGGCCACAAGCACAGATACGCAGTATTTT. The V gene is TRBV10-3, the J gene TRBJ2-3; 10 nucleotides align to TRBD2. The CDR3 has 18 residues. From germline, CDR1 is ENHRY and CDR2 SYGVKD. Trimming took 6 bases from V and 0 from J; bases not matched to a gene: 12.

The chain's CDR3 is CASSTHPWDRGRRQPQHF. DNA for the CDR3: TGTGCCAGCAGCACCCATCCTTGGGACAGGGGGCGCAGGCAGCCCCAGCATTTT. V is TRBV7-2 and J is TRBJ1-5, with 12 bases fitting TRBD1. The CDR3 runs to 18 residues. Per germline, CDR1 SGHTA and CDR2 FQGNSA. V trimming: 5 bases; J trimming: 7 bases; junction bases outside the gene matches: 15.

The chain uses TRBV25-1 and TRBJ1-1; TRBD1 is a possible D gene (6 bases). The CDR3 runs to 16 residues. Germline V gives CDR1 MGHDK, CDR2 SYGVNS. V dropped 0 bases and J dropped 10 bases, with 21 bases sitting between them. The CDR3 DNA reads TGTGCCAGCAGTGAATATGGCCGGGACAAGGTTTTGGGAGCTTTCTTT. It yields the protein CASSEYGRDKVLGAFF.

The chain links TRBV7-6 to TRBJ2-1; D call uncertain. Germline assignment: CDR1 SGHVS and CDR2 FNYEAQ. CDR3 length: 13 residues. V gave up 5 bases and J gave up 5 bases, with 10 bases separating them. Written as DNA, the CDR3 is TGTGCCAGCAGCCCCCCGGCGGACAATGAGCAGTTCTTC. Its translation: CASSPPADNEQFF.

The chain couples TRBV5-6 to TRBJ1-2; TRBD1 is a possible D gene (6 bases). CDR3 length: 17 residues. Per germline, CDR1 SGHDT and CDR2 YYEEEE. Between the trimmed V and J ends, which lost 6 bases and 2 bases, there was a span of 23 bases. The CDR3 loop reads CASNRLNGPGHNYGYTF. The DNA of the CDR3 is TGTGCCAGCAACAGGCTAAACGGTCCGGGACACAACTATGGCTACACCTTC.

The chain has TRBV5-1 and TRBJ2-7, with 8 bases fitting TRBD1. There are 15 residues in the CDR3. CDR1 is SGHRS and CDR2 is YFSETQ in the germline V gene. After removal of 1 base from V and 3 bases from J, the junction contained 6 bases not matched to a gene. The chain's CDR3 is CASSLSLGQGYEQYF. CDR3 sequence (DNA): TGCGCCAGCAGCTTGAGTCTCGGACAGGGCTACGAGCAGTACTTC.

The V and J genes are TRBV29-1 and TRBJ2-3, with 13 bases aligning to TRBD2. V shed 4 bases, J shed 13 bases, and the junction held 11 bases outside the gene matches. This CDR3 has 14 amino acids. CDR1 and CDR2 (germline): SQVTM, ANQGSEA. The CDR3 sequence: CSVGGLAGVSHEYF. CDR3 nucleotides: TGCAGCGTTGGAGGACTAGCGGGAGTCTCGCACGAGTATTTT.

V usage is TRBV6-5 and J usage is TRBJ2-7; possible D gene TRBD1, 6 bases. The germline V gene encodes CDR1 MNHEY and CDR2 SVGAGI. This CDR3 contains 15 residues. Trimming shortened V by 0 bases and J by 7 bases, and 16 bases separated the two germline ends. This CDR3 is CASSYSSLQGGEQYF. The CDR3 bases are TGTGCCAGCAGTTACTCGAGTCTACAGGGTGGAGAGCAGTACTTC.

The chain links TRBV10-2 to TRBJ1-3; D is possibly TRBD1 (5 bases). Germline lookup yields CDR1 WSHSY and CDR2 SAAADI. V was trimmed by 2 bases and J by 7 bases, leaving 9 bases between them. There are 13 residues in the CDR3. CDR3 DNA sequence: TGCGCCAGCAGTGAGCAGGGCACGAACACCATATATTTT. It specifies CASSEQGTNTIYF.

The chain has TRBV5-4 and TRBJ2-1; weak D call: TRBD1 (6 bases). The CDR3 spans 16 residues. V was cut by 6 bases and J by 5 bases, with 21 bases left in between. Germline CDR1 SGHNT, CDR2 YYREEE (reference sequence). The CDR3 region has the DNA TGTGCCAGCACTGAAGGGGGAAAGAAGCAAAACAATGAGCAGTTCTTC. It yields the protein CASTEGGKKQNNEQFF. Supplemented by reference TRBV5-4 and TRBJ2-1, the full variable domain reads ETGVTQSPTHLIKTRGQQVTLRCSSQSGHNTVSWYQQALGQGPQFIFQYYREEENGRGNFPPRFSGLQFPNYSSELNVNALELDDSALYLCASTEGGKKQNNEQFFGPGTRLTVL.

The chain is built from TRBV14 and TRBJ1-1, with D perhaps TRBD1 (6 bases). Germline assignment: CDR1 SGHDN and CDR2 FVKESK. Trimming stripped 0 bases from V and 7 bases from J, with 24 bases between. The CDR3 contains 18 residues. CDR3 bases: TGTGCCAGCAGCCAAGATCTTGGCAGGGGTCTAGGGGATGGTGAAGCTTTCTTT. It is translated as CASSQDLGRGLGDGEAFF.

This chain connects TRBV4-3 to TRBJ2-1, with 7 bases matching TRBD2. The CDR3 has 14 residues. V shed 0 bases and J 13 bases; nucleotides not matched to a gene: 9. Germline values: CDR1 LGHNA, CDR2 YSLEER. The DNA of the CDR3 is TGCGCCAGCAGCCAAGATAGAGGACTAGGCGCCCAGTTCTTC. Translation gives CASSQDRGLGAQFF.

The chain combines TRBV7-6 with TRBJ2-1, with TRBD2 matching 9 bases. Germline assignment: CDR1 SGHVS and CDR2 FNYEAQ. The trim removed 3 bases at V and 9 bases at J, leaving 6 bases unmatched. The CDR3 is made up of 14 amino acids. The CDR3 region has the DNA TGTGCCAGCAGCTTTAGCGGGGGAACAGGTGAGCAGTTCTTC. The encoded protein is CASSFSGGTGEQFF.

This chain joins TRBV28 and TRBJ1-2, with 10 bases aligning to TRBD1. Germline CDR1 reads MDHEN; CDR2 reads SYDVKM. The CDR3 totals 14 residues. Losses at the gene ends were 7 bases for V and 6 bases for J; bases not matched to a gene: 8. The CDR3 bases are TGTGCCAGCACCATGGACAGGGGGTATCATGGCTACACCTTC. It translates to CASTMDRGYHGYTF.

The chain combines TRBV19 with TRBJ2-1; TRBD2 matches 9 bases. Germline V gene lookup returns CDR1 LNHDA and CDR2 SQIVND (reference sequence). The CDR3 runs to 14 residues. V shed 5 bases, J shed 5 bases, and the junction held 4 bases outside the gene matches. The CDR3 sequence: CASSHLAGNNEQFF. For the CDR3, the DNA is TGTGCCAGTAGTCACCTAGCGGGGAACAATGAGCAGTTCTTC.

The V and J genes are TRBV18 and TRBJ2-5; TRBD2 agrees at 7 bases. Germline V CDR1 and CDR2: KGHSH, LQKENI. The CDR3 has 16 residues. Trimming at V came to 3 bases and at J to 1 base, leaving 8 bases not matched to a gene. DNA of the CDR3: TGTGCCAGCTCACCGAGCGCTTCGGGGGGCCAAGAGACCCAGTACTTC. It encodes CASSPSASGGQETQYF.

The chain recombines TRBV10-2 with TRBJ1-1, with 7 bases matching TRBD1. Germline V gives CDR1 WSHSY, CDR2 SAAADI. Germline trimming cut 3 bases from V and 2 bases from J; bases unmatched to any gene: 9. CDR3 length equals 16 residues. As DNA, the CDR3 is TGCGCCAGCAGTGACCCATCGGGACAGTCTAACACTGAAGCTTTCTTT. This gives the protein CASSDPSGQSNTEAFF.

The gene calls are TRBV7-8 and TRBJ2-2, with TRBD1 matching over 9 bases. This CDR3 spans 14 amino acids. Germline V gene data show CDR1 as SGHVS and CDR2 as FQNEAQ. V lost 11 bases and J lost 6; bases outside the gene matches: 10. This CDR3 is CARPGQGGPGELFF. The CDR3, as DNA: TGTGCCCGCCCGGGACAGGGAGGGCCCGGGGAGCTGTTTTTT.

J is TRBJ2-1 and V is TRBV14; D not resolved. There are 15 residues in the CDR3. Germline V lookup: CDR1 SGHDN, CDR2 FVKESK. V shed 0 bases and J shed 0 bases, with 6 bases lying between them. The CDR3 loop is CASSQDASSYNEQFF. CDR3 nucleotides: TGTGCCAGCAGCCAAGACGCGAGCTCCTACAATGAGCAGTTCTTC.

This sequence joins TRBV6-5 and TRBJ2-7, with 10 bases fitting TRBD1. The V gene end was trimmed by 5 bases and the J gene end by 3 bases; junction bases not matched to a gene: 4. The CDR3 has 14 amino acids. Germline assignment: CDR1 MNHEY and CDR2 SVGAGI. The CDR3 is CASSLRTGGYEQYF. As DNA, the CDR3 is TGTGCCAGCAGTCTGCGGACAGGGGGCTACGAGCAGTACTTC.

This chain joins TRBV5-8 and TRBJ1-5; TRBD1 matches at 7 bases. With 2 bases clipped from V and 3 bases from J, the junction kept 5 bases outside the gene matches. The CDR3 is made up of 15 amino acids. CDR1 and CDR2 from the germline V gene are SGHTS and YDEGEE. In DNA, the CDR3 is TGTGCCAGCAGCTTTTCGGGACAGTCCAATCAGCCCCAGCATTTT. This codes for CASSFSGQSNQPQHF. Combining the CDR3 with reference TRBV5-8 and TRBJ1-5 gives the whole variable domain EAGVTQSPTHLIKTRGQQATLRCSPISGHTSVYWYQQALGLGLQFLLWYDEGEERNRGNFPPRFSGRQFPNYSSELNVNALELEDSALYLCASSFSGQSNQPQHFGDGTRLSIL.

The genes are TRBV10-1 and TRBJ2-7; 8 bases match TRBD1. The length of the CDR3 is 14 residues. Germline V lookup: CDR1 WNHNN, CDR2 SYGVQD (reference sequence). After removal of 7 bases from V and 4 bases from J, the junction contained 9 bases not matched to a gene. CDR3 nucleotides: TGCGCCAGCACTCCCAGGACAGGGAATTACGAGCAGTACTTC. It translates to CASTPRTGNYEQYF.

The chain employs TRBV6-5 and TRBJ1-1; D is undetermined. Germline V CDR1 and CDR2: MNHEY, SVGAGI. V dropped 7 bases and J dropped 10 bases, with 22 bases sitting between them. The CDR3 has 14 residues. The CDR3 here is CASTPLRSFIGAFF. CDR3 in DNA: TGTGCCAGCACACCCCTACGTTCATTCATCGGAGCTTTCTTT.

The gene calls are TRBV9 and TRBJ1-2; D is unclear. The V end was cut by 2 bases, the J end by 4 bases, with 15 bases between. Germline V gives CDR1 SGDLS, CDR2 YYNGEE. The CDR3 consists of 15 residues. The CDR3 bases are TGTGCCAGCAGCGTTTCGGGAGGGAATTTCTATGGCTACACCTTC. It codes for CASSVSGGNFYGYTF.

This clone was seen a handful of times. The J gene is TRBJ1-2, the V gene TRBV7-8; 9 bases match TRBD1. V lost 0 bases, J lost 7 bases, and 9 bases stayed unmatched. The CDR3 length is 16 residues. In germline, CDR1 is SGHVS, CDR2 FQNEAQ. CDR3 DNA: TGTGCCAGCAGCTTAGCGGACAGGGGACATTTGGGTGGCTACACCTTC. The encoded protein is CASSLADRGHLGGYTF.